The subject of this entry is one T cell receptor (beta chain). As yet, its antigen is unknown. V dropped 2 bases and J dropped 5 bases, with 12 bases sitting between them. This CDR3 is 14 amino acids long. Germline lookup yields CDR1 MNHNS and CDR2 SASEGT. This entry belongs to a study of T cell responses to AZD1222 COVID-19 vaccine. Whole-study results and caveats: Vaccine-associated CD4 TCRs ranged over spike, dominating at 160-218 and 743-854. Nearly half of the spike-specific TCRs reportedly recognize variant regions that carry no mutations.

The assay was immunoSEQ multiplex PCR, and TCRdb's table has in-frame clones only and misses some. Of 150,000 or so clones in the sample, around 92% are singletons; the top ten hold 2.9%. The sample in question was peripheral blood, obtained on day 0 of AZD1222 vaccination. The sequence derives from an adult in good health. V is TRBV6-1 and J is TRBJ2-5; D is perhaps TRBD1 (5 bases). DNA of the CDR3: TGTGCCAGCAGTGAACAGGGCCGATGGGAGACCCAGTACTTC. Its protein is CASSEQGRWETQYF.